The rows below give T cell receptor beta chains drawn from one sample of a study of T cell repertoires in ileal Crohn's disease. Sequencing was performed with immunoSEQ multiplex PCR; in TCRdb, only in-frame clones are kept and a portion is missing. The sample shows approximately 13,000 clones, 87% of them seen only once. The sequenced sample was ileal tissue. These TCRs come from an adult with Crohn's disease. Both conserved end residues are part of each CDR3. Fields, in order: clone size, D gene, V gene, J gene, CDR3 DNA, CDR3 protein. The D gene is left open where the match is weak. Expanded clones get a size class; other rows say once, few or many, or leave the size out.

clone_size: NA; d_call: TRBD2; v_call: TRBV7-2; j_call: TRBJ2-3; cdr3_nt: TGTGCCAGCAGCTTAGGTGCGGGAGGGCCTATAACAGATACGCAGTATTTT; cdr3_aa: CASSLGAGGPITDTQYF
clone_size: NA; d_call: NA; v_call: TRBV19; j_call: TRBJ1-1; cdr3_nt: TGTGCCAGTAGTATCGTCCTACGAGGGAACACTGAAGCTTTCTTT; cdr3_aa: CASSIVLRGNTEAFF
clone_size: once; d_call: TRBD1; v_call: TRBV29-1; j_call: TRBJ2-1; cdr3_nt: TGCAGCGCCGGACAGGGTCGATACAATGAGCAGTTCTTC; cdr3_aa: CSAGQGRYNEQFF
clone_size: few; d_call: TRBD2; v_call: TRBV5-1; j_call: TRBJ2-1; cdr3_nt: TGCGCCAGCAGCTTGGCCGCCGGAGCGGGAGGGCTTGAGCAGTTCTTC; cdr3_aa: CASSLAAGAGGLEQFF
clone_size: NA; d_call: NA; v_call: TRBV27; j_call: TRBJ2-1; cdr3_nt: TGTGCCAGCAGTCCCGGGGCCTACAATGAGCAGTTCTTC; cdr3_aa: CASSPGAYNEQFF
clone_size: NA; d_call: TRBD1; v_call: TRBV30; j_call: TRBJ2-2; cdr3_nt: TGTGCCTGGGCGGGACAGGGTGTAGACACCGGGGAGCTGTTTTTT; cdr3_aa: CAWAGQGVDTGELFF
clone_size: NA; d_call: NA; v_call: TRBV11-2; j_call: TRBJ2-7; cdr3_nt: TGTGCCAGCAGCCCCCCCGGGTCGAGTTCTGCCTACGAGCAGTACTTC; cdr3_aa: CASSPPGSSSAYEQYF
clone_size: NA; d_call: NA; v_call: TRBV7-8; j_call: TRBJ1-1; cdr3_nt: TGTGCCAGCAGCCCGGCGGAAGAAAAAGGGGGTTGGACTGAAGCTTTCTTT; cdr3_aa: CASSPAEEKGGWTEAFF
clone_size: NA; d_call: NA; v_call: TRBV4-1; j_call: TRBJ1-1; cdr3_nt: TGCGCCAGCAGCCAATTACAGGGTTTAAACACTGAAGCTTTCTTT; cdr3_aa: CASSQLQGLNTEAFF
clone_size: NA; d_call: TRBD1; v_call: TRBV7-2; j_call: TRBJ2-2; cdr3_nt: TGTGCCAGCAGCGGACAGGGCCCCTCGGTGACCGGGGAGCTGTTTTTT; cdr3_aa: CASSGQGPSVTGELFF
clone_size: NA; d_call: NA; v_call: TRBV11-1; j_call: TRBJ2-7; cdr3_nt: TGTGCCAGCAGCTCCCACAGGGCGAATGGCGAGCAGTACTTC; cdr3_aa: CASSSHRANGEQYF
clone_size: NA; d_call: TRBD1; v_call: TRBV6-1; j_call: TRBJ1-2; cdr3_nt: TGTGCCAGCAGTTCCCGGGACAGGGGGTTCGAAGGCTACACCTTC; cdr3_aa: CASSSRDRGFEGYTF
clone_size: few; d_call: NA; v_call: TRBV9; j_call: TRBJ2-7; cdr3_nt: TGTGCCAGCAGCGTAGCGGGGGGCGCTGAATACGAGCAGTACTTC; cdr3_aa: CASSVAGGAEYEQYF
clone_size: NA; d_call: NA; v_call: TRBV7-2; j_call: TRBJ2-7; cdr3_nt: TGTGCCAGCAGCTTAGGTGCCTATATAAACTACGAGCAGTACTTC; cdr3_aa: CASSLGAYINYEQYF
clone_size: NA; d_call: NA; v_call: TRBV7-3; j_call: TRBJ2-2; cdr3_nt: TGTGCCAGCAGCCCGAGGTCCACCGGGGAGCTGTTTTTT; cdr3_aa: CASSPRSTGELFF
clone_size: NA; d_call: TRBD2; v_call: TRBV10-1; j_call: TRBJ2-1; cdr3_nt: TGCGCCAGCAGTGAGTCGATATTATCTAGCGGGGGTAACAATGAGCAGTTCTTC; cdr3_aa: CASSESILSSGGNNEQFF
clone_size: NA; d_call: NA; v_call: TRBV5-1; j_call: TRBJ2-2; cdr3_nt: TGCGCCAGCAGCTTAAAGGACATCGTGAACACCGGGGAGCTGTTTTTT; cdr3_aa: CASSLKDIVNTGELFF
clone_size: NA; d_call: TRBD2; v_call: TRBV7-3; j_call: TRBJ2-1; cdr3_nt: TGTGCCAGCAGTCGGACTGGGGGGGAGTGGGATGAGCAGTTCTTC; cdr3_aa: CASSRTGGEWDEQFF
clone_size: NA; d_call: TRBD1; v_call: TRBV4-1; j_call: TRBJ1-5; cdr3_nt: TGCGCCAGCAGCCGGTCAGGACAGGTCAATCAGCCCCAGCATTTT; cdr3_aa: CASSRSGQVNQPQHF
clone_size: NA; d_call: TRBD1; v_call: TRBV6-5; j_call: TRBJ1-1; cdr3_nt: TGTGCCAGCAGTAAACAGGGGCTGCCTTTCTTT; cdr3_aa: CASSKQGLPFF
clone_size: NA; d_call: NA; v_call: TRBV2; j_call: TRBJ1-5; cdr3_nt: TGTGCCAGTCATCGCGATAGCAATCAGCCCCAGCATTTT; cdr3_aa: CASHRDSNQPQHF
clone_size: NA; d_call: NA; v_call: TRBV11-3; j_call: TRBJ2-2; cdr3_nt: TGTGCCAGCAGCTTAGGCGGAACCGCGAACACCGGGGAGCTGTTTTTT; cdr3_aa: CASSLGGTANTGELFF